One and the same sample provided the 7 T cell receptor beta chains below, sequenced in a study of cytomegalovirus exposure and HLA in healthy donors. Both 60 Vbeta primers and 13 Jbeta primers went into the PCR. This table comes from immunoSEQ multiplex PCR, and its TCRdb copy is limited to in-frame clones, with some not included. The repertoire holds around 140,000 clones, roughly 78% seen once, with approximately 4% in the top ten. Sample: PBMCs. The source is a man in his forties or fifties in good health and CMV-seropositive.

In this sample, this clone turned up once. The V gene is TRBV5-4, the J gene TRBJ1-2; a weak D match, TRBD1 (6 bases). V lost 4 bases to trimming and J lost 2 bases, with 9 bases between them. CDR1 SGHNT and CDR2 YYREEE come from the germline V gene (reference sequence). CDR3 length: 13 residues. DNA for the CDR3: TGTGCCAGCAGCCGCGACAGGAACTATGGCTACACCTTC. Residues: CASSRDRNYGYTF. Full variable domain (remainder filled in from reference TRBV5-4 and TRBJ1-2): ETGVTQSPTHLIKTRGQQVTLRCSSQSGHNTVSWYQQALGQGPQFIFQYYREEENGRGNFPPRFSGLQFPNYSSELNVNALELDDSALYLCASSRDRNYGYTFGSGTRLTVV.

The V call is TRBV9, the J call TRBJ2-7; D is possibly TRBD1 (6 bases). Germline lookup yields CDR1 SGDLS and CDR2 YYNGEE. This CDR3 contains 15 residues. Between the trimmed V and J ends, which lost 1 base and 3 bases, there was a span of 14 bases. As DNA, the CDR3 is TGTGCCAGCAGCGTAACAGGGAGTACGGACTACGAGCAGTACTTC. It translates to CASSVTGSTDYEQYF.

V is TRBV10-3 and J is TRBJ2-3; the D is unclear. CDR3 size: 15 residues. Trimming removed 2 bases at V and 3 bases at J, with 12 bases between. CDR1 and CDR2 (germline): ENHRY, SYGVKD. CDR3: CAISESQPPTDTQYF. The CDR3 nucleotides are TGTGCCATCAGTGAGAGCCAACCCCCTACAGATACGCAGTATTTT.

CDR3 loop: CASRGQGINTEAFF. The CDR3, as DNA: TGTGCCAGCAGAGGACAGGGGATCAACACTGAAGCTTTCTTT. This chain joins TRBV2 and TRBJ1-1, with 9 bases identical to TRBD1. The ends lost 6 bases at V and 2 bases at J; junction bases unmatched: 4. This CDR3 has 14 residues. Germline lookup yields CDR1 SNHLY and CDR2 FYNNEI.

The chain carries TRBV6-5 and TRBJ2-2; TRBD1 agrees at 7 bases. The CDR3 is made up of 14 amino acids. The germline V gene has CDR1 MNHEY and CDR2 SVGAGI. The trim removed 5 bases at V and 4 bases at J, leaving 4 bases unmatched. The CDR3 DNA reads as TGTGCCAGCAGTGAACAGGGGTTCACCGGGGAGCTGTTTTTT. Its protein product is CASSEQGFTGELFF.

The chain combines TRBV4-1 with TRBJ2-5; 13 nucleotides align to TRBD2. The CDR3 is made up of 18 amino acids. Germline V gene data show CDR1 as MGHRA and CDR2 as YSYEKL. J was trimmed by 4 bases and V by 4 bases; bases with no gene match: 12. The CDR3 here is CASSRGLAGARGPETQYF. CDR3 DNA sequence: TGCGCCAGCAGCCGCGGACTAGCGGGGGCCCGAGGTCCAGAGACCCAGTACTTC.

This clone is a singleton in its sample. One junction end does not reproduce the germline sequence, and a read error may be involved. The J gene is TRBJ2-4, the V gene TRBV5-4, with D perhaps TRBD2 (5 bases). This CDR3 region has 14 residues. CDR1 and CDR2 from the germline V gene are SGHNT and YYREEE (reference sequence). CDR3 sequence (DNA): TGTGCCAGCAGCTTGGAGCTAGCCAAAAACACTCAGTACTTC. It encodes CASSLELAKNTQYF.